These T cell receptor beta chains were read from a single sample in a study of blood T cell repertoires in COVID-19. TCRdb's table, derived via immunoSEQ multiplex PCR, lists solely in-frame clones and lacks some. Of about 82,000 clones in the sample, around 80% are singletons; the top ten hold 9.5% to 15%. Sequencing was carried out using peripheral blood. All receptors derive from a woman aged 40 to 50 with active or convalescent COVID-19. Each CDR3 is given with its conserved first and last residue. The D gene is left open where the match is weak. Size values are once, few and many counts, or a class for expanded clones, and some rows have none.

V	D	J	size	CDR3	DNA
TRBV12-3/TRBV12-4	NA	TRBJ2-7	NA	CASSFGGGREQYF	TGTGCCAGCAGTTTTGGAGGGGGCCGGGAGCAGTACTTC
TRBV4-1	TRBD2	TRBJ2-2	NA	CASSQAEGGRGGGELFF	TGCGCCAGCAGCCAAGCGGAGGGCGGGAGGGGAGGCGGGGAGCTGTTTTTT
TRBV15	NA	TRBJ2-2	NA	CATSRAFGSSDTGELFF	TGTGCCACCAGCAGAGCCTTCGGGTCCTCGGACACCGGGGAGCTGTTTTTT
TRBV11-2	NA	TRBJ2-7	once	CASSLGHSSGGEQYF	TGTGCCAGCAGCTTAGGGCACAGCAGTGGGGGGGAGCAGTACTTC
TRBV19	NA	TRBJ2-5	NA	CASKMTGQETQYF	TGTGCCAGTAAGATGACAGGTCAAGAGACCCAGTACTTC
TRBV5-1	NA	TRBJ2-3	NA	CASSLQGMSTDTQYF	TGCGCCAGCAGCTTGCAGGGGATGAGCACAGATACGCAGTATTTT
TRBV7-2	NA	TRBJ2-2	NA	CASSPGWDTGELFF	TGTGCCAGCAGCCCGGGGTGGGACACCGGGGAGCTGTTTTTT
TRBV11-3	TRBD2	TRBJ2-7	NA	CASSLGLAGREQYF	TGTGCCAGCAGCTTAGGGCTAGCGGGACGAGAGCAGTACTTC
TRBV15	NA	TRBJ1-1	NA	CATSRAGGMEAFF	TGTGCCACCAGCAGAGCCGGGGGGATGGAAGCTTTCTTT
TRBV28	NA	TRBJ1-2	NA	CTSGIPRTGGYTF	TGTACCAGCGGTATTCCCAGGACTGGTGGCTACACCTTC
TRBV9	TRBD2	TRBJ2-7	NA	CASSVGGTSWSQIYEQYF	TGTGCCAGCAGCGTAGGGGGGACTAGCTGGAGCCAGATCTACGAGCAGTACTTC
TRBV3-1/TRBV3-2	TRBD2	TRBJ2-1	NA	CASSRSGSAYNEQFF	TGTGCCAGCAGCCGAAGCGGGAGCGCTTACAATGAGCAGTTCTTC
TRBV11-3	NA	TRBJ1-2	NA	CASSFRTTGTNYGYTF	TGTGCCAGCAGCTTCCGAACCACCGGGACTAACTATGGCTACACCTTC
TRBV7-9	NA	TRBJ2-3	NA	CASSLRQISIPDTQYF	TGTGCCAGCAGCTTAAGACAGATTTCGATCCCAGATACGCAGTATTTT
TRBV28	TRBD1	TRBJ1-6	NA	CASEPGTGSSPLHF	TGTGCCAGCGAGCCCGGGACAGGGAGTTCACCCCTCCACTTT
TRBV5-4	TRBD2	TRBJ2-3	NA	CASSLNLAGSADTQYF	TGTGCCAGCAGCTTAAATCTAGCGGGAAGCGCGGATACGCAGTATTTT
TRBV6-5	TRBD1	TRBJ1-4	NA	CASSYGGTEEKLFF	TGTGCCAGCAGTTACGGCGGGACAGAGGAAAAACTGTTTTTT
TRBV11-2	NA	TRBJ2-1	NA	CASSLGTNNEQFF	TGTGCCAGCAGCTTAGGGACTAACAATGAGCAGTTCTTC
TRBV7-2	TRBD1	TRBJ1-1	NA	CASSLYVGQGKNTEAFF	TGTGCCAGCAGCTTATATGTCGGACAGGGCAAAAACACTGAAGCTTTCTTT
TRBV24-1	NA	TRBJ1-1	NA	CATSGRGESEAFF	TGTGCCACCAGTGGCAGGGGAGAATCTGAAGCTTTCTTT
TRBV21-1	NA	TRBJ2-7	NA	CASSKSREENCYEQYF	TGTGCCAGCAGCAAATCGCGGGAGGAAAACTGCTACGAGCAGTACTTC
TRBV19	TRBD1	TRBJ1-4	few	CASRLSTGATNEKLFF	TGTGCCAGTAGGCTCTCCACAGGGGCAACTAATGAAAAACTGTTTTTT
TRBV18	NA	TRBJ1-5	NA	CASSPPGQNQPQHF	TGTGCCAGCTCACCACCGGGCCAAAATCAGCCCCAGCATTTT
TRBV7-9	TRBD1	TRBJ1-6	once	CASSSTGQPNSPLHF	TGTGCCAGCAGCTCAACGGGACAGCCAAATTCACCCCTCCACTTT
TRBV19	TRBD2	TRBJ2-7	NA	CASSTREGSYEQYF	TGTGCCAGTAGTACGCGGGAGGGGTCCTACGAGCAGTACTTC
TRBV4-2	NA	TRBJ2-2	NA	CASSQRSGANTGELFF	TGTGCCAGCAGCCAAAGGTCGGGGGCGAACACCGGGGAGCTGTTTTTT
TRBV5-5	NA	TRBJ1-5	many	CASSLTGHSNQPQHF	TGTGCCAGCAGCTTGACAGGACATAGCAATCAGCCCCAGCATTTT
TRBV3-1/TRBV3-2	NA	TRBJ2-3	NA	CASSQERGSTDTQYF	TGTGCCAGCAGCCAAGAACGGGGGAGCACAGATACGCAGTATTTT
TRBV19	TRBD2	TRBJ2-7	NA	CASSSPGTSRYEQYF	TGTGCCAGTAGTAGCCCCGGGACTAGCCGCTACGAGCAGTACTTC
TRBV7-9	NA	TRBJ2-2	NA	CASSLRTGAQRVTGELFF	TGTGCCAGCAGCTTAAGGACGGGAGCACAACGGGTGACCGGGGAGCTGTTTTTT